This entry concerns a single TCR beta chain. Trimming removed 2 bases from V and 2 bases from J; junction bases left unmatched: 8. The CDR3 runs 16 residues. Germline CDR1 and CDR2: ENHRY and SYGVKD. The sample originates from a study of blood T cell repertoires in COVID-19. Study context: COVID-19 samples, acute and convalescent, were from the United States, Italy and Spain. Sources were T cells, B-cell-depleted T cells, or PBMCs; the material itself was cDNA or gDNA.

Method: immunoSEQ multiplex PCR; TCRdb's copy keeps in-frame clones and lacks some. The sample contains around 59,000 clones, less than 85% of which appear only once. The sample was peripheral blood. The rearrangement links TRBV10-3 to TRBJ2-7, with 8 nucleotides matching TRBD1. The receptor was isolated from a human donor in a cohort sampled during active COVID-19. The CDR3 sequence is CAISEGGQGGTYEQYF. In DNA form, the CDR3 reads TGTGCCATCAGTGAGGGAGGACAGGGTGGGACCTACGAGCAGTACTTC.